These 26 T cell receptor beta chains share one sample of origin, sequenced in a study of cytomegalovirus exposure and HLA in healthy donors. TCRdb keeps only in-frame clones here, not all; method: immunoSEQ multiplex PCR. The sample contains a few hundred thousand clones, roughly 87% of which appear only once. The material sequenced was PBMCs. The receptor source for this set is a man younger than 35 in good health and CMV-seropositive.

V and J are TRBV5-1 and TRBJ2-5; 8 bases map to TRBD1. Trimming cost V 4 bases and J 4 bases; bases outside gene matches: 12. Germline CDR1 SGHRS, CDR2 YFSETQ. This CDR3 has 16 residues. DNA of the CDR3: TGCGCCAGCAGCCGTGAAGGACAGGGAGTGTCAGAGACCCAGTACTTC. Translating gives CASSREGQGVSETQYF.

The chain has TRBV28 and TRBJ2-1; D may be TRBD1 or TRBD2 (5 bases each). The germline V gene encodes CDR1 MDHEN and CDR2 SYDVKM. The CDR3 consists of 12 residues. The V end lost 4 bases, the J end lost 7 bases, and 8 bases lay between the germline ends. DNA of the CDR3: TGTGCCAGCAGTTGGGGGTCGAATGAGCAGTTCTTC. Translating it yields CASSWGSNEQFF.

CDR3 DNA sequence: TGCGCCAGCAGCGTGATAGCGGGAGGCACAGATACGCAGTATTTT. This translates into CASSVIAGGTDTQYF. The chain carries TRBV5-1 and TRBJ2-3; TRBD2 aligns across 9 bases. This CDR3 has 15 residues. The germline V gene has CDR1 SGHRS and CDR2 YFSETQ. V dropped 4 bases and J dropped 1; count of bases not matched to a gene: 4.

The V call is TRBV20-1, the J call TRBJ2-7, with no clear D. This CDR3 contains 11 residues. Trimming removed 2 bases from V and 4 bases from J, with 6 bases in between. The germline V gene has CDR1 DFQATT and CDR2 SNEGSKA (reference sequence). CDR3 sequence: CSARQRYEQYF. CDR3 DNA sequence: TGCAGTGCTAGACAGAGATACGAGCAGTACTTC.

CDR3 region: CASSLGTGADTEAFF. CDR3 coding DNA: TGTGCCAGCAGCTTAGGGACAGGAGCTGACACTGAAGCTTTCTTT. This chain connects TRBV7-9 to TRBJ1-1, with 7 bases that match TRBD1. From germline, CDR1 is SEHNR and CDR2 FQNEAQ (reference sequence). Losses at the gene ends were 1 base for V and 3 bases for J; bases not matched to a gene: 5. The CDR3 has 15 residues.

The chain employs TRBV5-6 and TRBJ1-2; D is perhaps TRBD1 (6 bases). Trimming removed 0 bases at V and 7 bases at J, with 13 bases between. There are 14 residues in the CDR3. The germline V gene has CDR1 SGHDT and CDR2 YYEEEE. The CDR3 nucleotides read TGTGCCAGCAGCTTGGAAACAGGGATGGGTGGCTACACCTTC. It codes for CASSLETGMGGYTF.

The genes are TRBV20-1 and TRBJ2-1; TRBD2 agrees at 9 bases. CDR1 DFQATT and CDR2 SNEGSKA come from the germline V gene (reference sequence). Trimming took 7 bases from V and 9 from J; bases not matched to a gene: 1. CDR3 length equals 10 residues. The CDR3 here is CSVAGAEQFF. For the CDR3, the DNA is TGCAGTGTAGCGGGAGCTGAGCAGTTCTTC.

The V and J genes are TRBV7-8 and TRBJ2-7, with a possible D match to TRBD2 (6 bases). Looked up from germline, CDR1 is SGHVS and CDR2 is FQNEAQ. The CDR3 has 13 amino acids. Trimming removed 4 bases at V and 6 bases at J, with 13 bases between. CDR3 DNA: TGTGCCAGCAGCTGGGCGGGATCTCGCGAGCAGTACTTC. Protein: CASSWAGSREQYF.

This chain joins TRBV19 and TRBJ1-5; no clear D. CDR3 length equals 12 residues. Germline V gene lookup returns CDR1 LNHDA and CDR2 SQIVND (reference sequence). V lost 0 bases, J lost 7 bases, and 4 bases lay in between. CDR3 loop: CASSIEEQPQHF. The CDR3, as DNA: TGTGCCAGTAGTATAGAGGAGCAGCCCCAGCATTTT. Variable domain in full (rest from reference TRBV19 and TRBJ1-5): DGGITQSPKYLFRKEGQNVTLSCEQNLNHDAMYWYRQDPGQGLRLIYYSQIVNDFQKGDIAEGYSVSREKKESFPLTVTSAQKNPTAFYLCASSIEEQPQHFGDGTRLSIL.

This clone was counted between two and nine times. This chain links TRBV19 with TRBJ2-1, with TRBD2 identical over 14 bases. J gave up 9 bases and V 3 bases, and 4 bases lay outside the gene matches. Germline values: CDR1 LNHDA, CDR2 SQIVND (reference sequence). The CDR3 consists of 15 residues. The CDR3 is CASSMGLAGEGEQFF. The CDR3, as DNA: TGTGCCAGTAGTATGGGACTAGCGGGAGAGGGTGAGCAGTTCTTC.

The chain uses TRBV5-1 and TRBJ2-5; 7 bases map to TRBD2. The J segment lost 5 bases and the V segment lost 3 bases, leaving 7 bases of the junction unmatched. This CDR3 contains 14 residues. Per the germline V gene, CDR1 is SGHRS and CDR2 is YFSETQ. The CDR3 loop is CASSSGLREETQYF. CDR3 nucleotides: TGCGCCAGCAGCTCAGGACTGCGGGAGGAGACCCAGTACTTC.

This chain joins TRBV9 and TRBJ2-1, with 10 bases matching TRBD2. J gave up 4 bases and V 0 bases, and 7 bases lay outside the gene matches. This CDR3 is 17 amino acids long. CDR1 is SGDLS and CDR2 is YYNGEE in the germline V gene. Here the CDR3 reads CASSVAVSGRIYNEQFF. Here the CDR3 DNA reads TGTGCCAGCAGCGTAGCAGTTAGCGGGAGGATTTACAATGAGCAGTTCTTC.

The chain has TRBV28 and TRBJ2-2, with 7 bases lining up with TRBD1. Germline-derived CDR1 and CDR2 are MDHEN and SYDVKM. Losses at the gene ends were 10 bases for V and 0 bases for J; bases not matched to a gene: 8. This CDR3 comprises 15 residues. In DNA form, the CDR3 reads TGTGCCATCCAGGGGGTCCCCCCGAACACCGGGGAGCTGTTTTTT. Its translation is CAIQGVPPNTGELFF. The full variable domain, rest sourced from reference TRBV28 and TRBJ2-2, is DVKVTQSSRYLVKRTGEKVFLECVQDMDHENMFWYRQDPGLGLRLIYFSYDVKMKEKGDIPEGYSVSREKKERFSLILESASTNQTSMYLCAIQGVPPNTGELFFGEGSRLTVL.

The chain is built from TRBV6-5 and TRBJ2-7, with TRBD2 matching 9 bases. Looked up from germline, CDR1 is MNHEY and CDR2 is SVGAGI. The CDR3 covers 16 residues. Losses at the gene ends were 0 bases for V and 3 bases for J; bases not matched to a gene: 6. The CDR3 spells CASSYSSGSQFYEQYF. CDR3 nucleotides: TGTGCCAGCAGTTACTCTAGCGGGAGCCAATTCTACGAGCAGTACTTC.

The count of this clone is one. This chain uses TRBV7-8 with TRBJ2-1; 13 nucleotides align to TRBD2. V shed 5 bases and J 1 base; nucleotides not matched to a gene: 5. CDR3 length equals 17 residues. The germline V gene has CDR1 SGHVS and CDR2 FQNEAQ. The CDR3 DNA is TGTGCCAGCAGCACGGGACTAGCGGGATCGTCCTACAATGAGCAGTTCTTC. Its translation is CASSTGLAGSSYNEQFF.

With respect to this clone: Other DNA sequences in this sample translate to the same CDR3. The chain employs TRBV27 and TRBJ1-5, with D hard to call. Germline values: CDR1 MNHEY, CDR2 SMNVEV (reference sequence). CDR3 size: 14 residues. Trimming left V 3 bases short and J 4 bases short, with 10 bases between. CDR3 DNA sequence: TGTGCCAGCAGTTTGTCAGGAGGAAATCAGCCCCAGCATTTT. It is translated as CASSLSGGNQPQHF.

This chain uses TRBV27 with TRBJ1-1; D not resolved. Germline-derived CDR1 and CDR2 are MNHEY and SMNVEV (reference sequence). With 1 base removed from V and 5 bases from J, the gap between germline ends came to 8 bases. The CDR3 loop spans 13 amino acids. CDR3 sequence: CASSLLGWTEAFF. The CDR3 coding sequence is TGTGCCAGCAGTTTATTGGGGTGGACTGAAGCTTTCTTT.

The rearrangement uses TRBV6-1 and TRBJ2-7; no firm D call. CDR3 length equals 14 residues. Trimming took off 8 bases at V and 2 bases at J, with 16 bases between the two ends. Germline V gene lookup returns CDR1 MNHNS and CDR2 SASEGT. The DNA of the CDR3 is TGTGCCAGCGGTTCCGAACCCAGAACCTACGAGCAGTACTTC. Protein sequence: CASGSEPRTYEQYF.

The rearrangement joins TRBV6-6 to TRBJ1-2, with D unresolved. CDR3 length equals 11 residues. The V gene's germline CDR1 is MNHNY and CDR2 SVGAGI (reference sequence). Between the trimmed V and J ends, which lost 6 bases and 4 bases, there was a span of 6 bases. CDR3 sequence: CASRRLYGYTF. The CDR3 DNA sequence: TGTGCCAGCAGACGCCTCTATGGCTACACCTTC.

V gene TRBV10-3 combines with J gene TRBJ1-2; D unclear. Germline loops: CDR1 ENHRY, CDR2 SYGVKD. With 7 bases removed from V and 3 bases from J, the gap between germline ends came to 12 bases. CDR3 length equals 13 residues. Here the CDR3 DNA reads TGTGCCATCAAGGGCAGAGATGACTATGGCTACACCTTC. It yields the protein CAIKGRDDYGYTF.

This chain uses TRBV4-1 with TRBJ2-7; 10 bases match TRBD2. V trimming: 4 bases; J trimming: 7 bases; junction bases outside the gene matches: 16. The germline V gene encodes CDR1 MGHRA and CDR2 YSYEKL. CDR3 length: 17 amino acids. The CDR3 sequence is CASSRAGLAENLREQYF. As DNA, the CDR3 is TGCGCCAGCAGCCGGGCAGGACTAGCGGAGAACCTACGAGAGCAGTACTTC.

The V gene is TRBV5-3, the J gene TRBJ1-1; no clear D. TRBV5-3 is assigned to the ORF class and has an uncertain function. Trimming removed 1 base from V and 8 bases from J, with 15 bases in between. The CDR3 consists of 14 residues. The CDR3 here is CARSLMFGRREAFF. In DNA form, the CDR3 reads TGTGCCAGAAGCTTGATGTTCGGGCGGCGGGAAGCTTTCTTT.

Remarks on this clone: Additional DNA sequences in this sample encode the identical CDR3. The rearrangement joins TRBV27 to TRBJ1-5; D gene unclear. V gave up 0 bases and J gave up 2 bases, with 5 bases separating them. The V gene's germline CDR1 is MNHEY and CDR2 SMNVEV (reference sequence). The CDR3 has 14 residues. This CDR3 is CASSLSGGNQPQHF. In nucleotides, the CDR3 is TGTGCCAGCAGTTTATCCGGGGGCAATCAGCCCCAGCATTTT.

The genes are TRBV5-6 and TRBJ2-7, with D uncertain. Trimming shortened V by 0 bases and J by 1 base, and 11 bases separated the two germline ends. The CDR3 spans 15 residues. Germline V CDR1 and CDR2: SGHDT, YYEEEE. CDR3 protein: CASSLGPTESYEQYF. The CDR3 nucleotides are TGTGCCAGCAGCTTGGGACCTACAGAGTCCTACGAGCAGTACTTC.

This clone was counted only a few times. V and J are TRBV6-5 and TRBJ1-2; D is possibly TRBD1 (6 bases). Trimming left V 6 bases short and J 2 bases short, with 10 bases between. The CDR3 extends over 13 amino acids. In germline, CDR1 is MNHEY, CDR2 SVGAGI. The CDR3 reads CASRRDTNYGYTF. CDR3 DNA sequence: TGTGCCAGCAGGCGGGACACGAACTATGGCTACACCTTC.

The chain joins TRBV29-1 to TRBJ2-3; the D gene is possibly TRBD2 (5 bases). The CDR3 contains 15 residues. V was shortened by 5 bases and J by 0 bases, with 15 bases between the two germline ends. CDR1 is SQVTM, CDR2 ANQGSEA, per germline. The CDR3 sequence: CSVLGSEASTDTQYF. For the CDR3, the DNA is TGCAGCGTTCTAGGTAGCGAGGCTAGCACAGATACGCAGTATTTT.